This entry features one T cell receptor beta chain sequence. Per the germline V gene, CDR1 is SGHNT and CDR2 is YYREEE (reference sequence). CDR3 length: 16 residues. V gave up 2 bases and J gave up 0 bases, with 9 bases separating them. As originally analysed: Reference gene primer amplification yielded estimated nucleated cell counts. This table comes from immunoSEQ multiplex PCR, and its TCRdb copy is limited to in-frame clones, with some not included. The V and J calls and the clone size are those of that table, but D and trimming were determined from the DNA. The sample gives under 250,000 clones, over 70% of which show up once; approximately 6.6% is in the top ten. The entry originates in a study of blood T cell repertoires in COVID-19. At the level of the study: The United States, Italy and Spain were the sources of the acute and convalescent COVID-19 samples. The cDNA or gDNA used as material had been derived from T cells, B-cell-depleted T cells, or PBMCs.

The chain carries TRBV5-4 and TRBJ2-6; D gene unclear. The sample taken for sequencing was peripheral blood. The receptor comes from a woman in her seventies with acute or convalescent COVID-19. The CDR3 bases are TGTGCCAGCAGCTTAGGAGTGGGCTCTGGGGCCAACGTCCTGACTTTC. It translates to CASSLGVGSGANVLTF.